The 26 T cell receptor beta chains presented below share a single source sample, sequenced in a study of vaccination effects on CD4 cells after COVID-19. Expansion with viral peptide pools was applied to antigen-specific CD4+ T cells by the ViraFEST assay prior to sequencing. Isolation of CD4+ T cells took place after approximately 10 days of culture. SARS-CoV-2 infection was confirmed by PCR in the person between March and December 2020. The antigens for these receptors are not known. Assay used: immunoSEQ multiplex PCR; TCRdb lists only in-frame clones, some missing. Of about 26,000 clones listed, around three quarters are singletons. This specimen was CD4+ T cells from PBMCs cultured with HCoV-NL63 spike peptides, taken before COVID-19 vaccination. These receptors came from a human donor who had a prior SARS-CoV-2 infection.

This clone was counted a few times. The chain employs TRBV12-3 or TRBV12-4 and TRBJ1-1; the D gene is possibly TRBD1 (5 bases). The length of the CDR3 is 11 residues. Trimming removed 2 bases from V and 8 bases from J, with 6 bases in between. CDR3 sequence (DNA): TGTGCCAGCAGTTTATGGGGGGAAGCTTTCTTT. Amino acid sequence: CASSLWGEAFF.

V usage is TRBV11-3 and J usage is TRBJ2-3; 13 nucleotides agree with TRBD2. Germline CDR1 SGHNT, CDR2 YENEEA. J lost 4 bases, V lost 5 bases, and 6 bases had no gene match. The CDR3 has 16 residues. The CDR3 region has the DNA TGTGCCAGCAGCCCCCGACTAGCGGGAGGCTCAGATACGCAGTATTTT. This translates into CASSPRLAGGSDTQYF.

This chain joins TRBV24-1 and TRBJ2-1, with D possibly matching TRBD2 (7 bases). There are 15 residues in the CDR3. In germline, CDR1 is KGHDR, CDR2 SFDVKD. V was pared by 12 bases and J by 2 bases, with 19 bases between. The CDR3 DNA follows: TGTGCCGCCGGGGGCGGGAGAGGAACCTACAATGAGCAGTTCTTC. It translates to CAAGGGRGTYNEQFF.

The V call is TRBV14, the J call TRBJ1-2; D remains unclear. Trimming took off 2 bases at V and 6 bases at J, with 10 bases between the two ends. The CDR3 spans 13 residues. CDR1 is SGHDN and CDR2 is FVKESK in the germline V gene. Here the CDR3 DNA reads TGTGCCAGCAGCCAATCGAGATGGGATGGCTACACCTTC. Protein: CASSQSRWDGYTF. The full variable domain, rest sourced from reference TRBV14 and TRBJ1-2, is EAGVTQFPSHSVIEKGQTVTLRCDPISGHDNLYWYRRVMGKEIKFLLHFVKESKQDESGMPNNRFLAERTGGTYSTLKVQPAELEDSGVYFCASSQSRWDGYTFGSGTRLTVV.

In nucleotides, the CDR3 is TGTGCCAGCAGCTCATCGGGGGCCGGGTTCGGTGAGCAGTTCTTC. Protein product: CASSSSGAGFGEQFF. The V gene is TRBV7-8, the J gene TRBJ2-1, with D possibly being TRBD1 or TRBD2 (6 bases each). The germline CDR1 and CDR2 sequences are SGHVS and FQNEAQ. Trimming took off 4 bases at V and 9 bases at J, with 19 bases between the two ends. CDR3 length: 15 residues.

This chain joins TRBV19 and TRBJ1-6; no reliable D call. The germline V gene encodes CDR1 LNHDA and CDR2 SQIVND (reference sequence). The CDR3 contains 15 residues. V lost 6 bases to trimming and J lost 0 bases, with 9 bases between them. CDR3 sequence: CASSARSSYNSPLHF. The CDR3, as DNA: TGTGCCAGTAGCGCAAGGAGCTCCTATAATTCACCCCTCCACTTT.

V usage is TRBV24-1 and J usage is TRBJ1-3; possibly TRBD1 for D (6 bases). The CDR3 is made up of 13 amino acids. Germline loops: CDR1 KGHDR, CDR2 SFDVKD. Trimming took 6 bases from V and 1 from J, leaving 6 bases between them. In DNA form, the CDR3 reads TGTGCCACCAGTACAGGGTCTGGAAACACCATATATTTT. This sequence encodes CATSTGSGNTIYF.

The chain combines TRBV10-3 with TRBJ1-1; D is unresolved. The CDR3 has 16 residues. The germline V gene has CDR1 ENHRY and CDR2 SYGVKD. V was shortened by 4 bases and J by 1 base, with 16 bases between the two germline ends. The CDR3 loop reads CAISAGSWAGNTEAFF. The CDR3 DNA is TGTGCCATCAGTGCCGGGTCCTGGGCAGGGAACACTGAAGCTTTCTTT.

V gene TRBV5-5 combines with J gene TRBJ2-7; 8 nucleotides match TRBD1. The CDR3 extends over 17 amino acids. V shed 1 base, J shed 3 bases, and the junction held 12 bases outside the gene matches. The germline V gene encodes CDR1 SGHKS and CDR2 YYEKEE (reference sequence). This CDR3 reads CASSLSLPDRGYYEQYF. CDR3 sequence (DNA): TGTGCCAGCAGCTTGTCGCTCCCCGACAGGGGCTACTACGAGCAGTACTTC. The variable domain in full, with the rest retrieved from reference TRBV5-5 and TRBJ2-7, is DAGVTQSPTHLIKTRGQQVTLRCSPISGHKSVSWYQQVLGQGPQFIFQYYEKEERGRGNFPDRFSARQFPNYSSELNVNALLLGDSALYLCASSLSLPDRGYYEQYFGPGTRLTVT.

The chain couples TRBV18 to TRBJ2-5; a possible D gene is TRBD2 (6 bases). V lost 2 bases and J lost 2, with 9 bases in between. Germline V CDR1 and CDR2: KGHSH, LQKENI. There are 14 residues in the CDR3. DNA of the CDR3: TGTGCCAGCTCACCAACGGGGGTACAAGAGACCCAGTACTTC. Its translation is CASSPTGVQETQYF.

The chain carries TRBV7-3 and TRBJ2-1, with 8 bases that match TRBD2. The germline CDR1 and CDR2 sequences are SGHTA and FQGTGA. V was pared by 5 bases and J by 4 bases, with 7 bases of the junction left unmatched. The CDR3 runs to 15 residues. The CDR3 loop reads CASSPAGGIYNEQFF. The CDR3 nucleotides read TGTGCCAGCAGCCCCGCGGGGGGAATATACAATGAGCAGTTCTTC.

This clone was seen only once. V usage is TRBV7-2 and J usage is TRBJ1-1; unclear D gene. Germline V gene data show CDR1 as SGHTA and CDR2 as FQGNSA. The CDR3 covers 13 residues. V was trimmed by 1 base and J by 2 bases, leaving 5 bases between them. The CDR3 loop reads CASSLGRNTEAFF. The CDR3 DNA is TGTGCCAGCAGCTTAGGTAGAAACACTGAAGCTTTCTTT.

CDR3: CASRRGQSEYGYTF. CDR3 DNA: TGTGCCAGCAGGAGGGGACAGAGCGAATATGGCTACACCTTC. The chain is built from TRBV2 and TRBJ1-2; TRBD1 aligns across 7 bases. V gave up 6 bases and J gave up 5 bases; unmatched junction bases: 9. The CDR3 sequence is 14 residues long. Germline lookup yields CDR1 SNHLY and CDR2 FYNNEI.

Turning to this clone: In the same sample, other DNA sequences code for this CDR3. J is TRBJ1-5 and V is TRBV9; D unresolved. The V and J ends lost 1 base and 4 bases respectively, with 6 bases between them. The length of the CDR3 is 13 residues. The V gene's germline CDR1 is SGDLS and CDR2 YYNGEE. This CDR3 reads CASSVSPNQPQHF. The CDR3 DNA sequence: TGTGCCAGCAGCGTAAGTCCTAATCAGCCCCAGCATTTT.

This sequence joins TRBV6-5 and TRBJ1-2; TRBD1 aligns across 8 bases. The V gene's germline CDR1 is MNHEY and CDR2 SVGAGI. The CDR3 has 14 residues. Losses at the gene ends were 4 bases for V and 2 bases for J; bases not matched to a gene: 3. The CDR3 DNA follows: TGTGCCAGCAGTTTCAGGACAGGGAACTATGGCTACACCTTC. Amino acids: CASSFRTGNYGYTF.

This chain joins TRBV7-8 and TRBJ2-5, with D unresolved. CDR3 length equals 14 residues. V lost 3 bases to trimming and J lost 2 bases, with 10 bases between them. Looked up from germline, CDR1 is SGHVS and CDR2 is FQNEAQ. The CDR3 DNA reads as TGTGCCAGCAGCTTCTATGGCGGACAAGAGACCCAGTACTTC. Protein sequence: CASSFYGGQETQYF.

V and J are TRBV5-1 and TRBJ1-2, with TRBD1 as a possible D gene (6 bases). This CDR3 contains 19 residues. Trimming removed 4 bases at V and 0 bases at J, with 25 bases between. Germline lookup yields CDR1 SGHRS and CDR2 YFSETQ. In DNA form, the CDR3 reads TGCGCCAGCAGCGGTGGCAGTATTAGGGGGTTAGGCGCTAACTATGGCTACACCTTC. This gives the protein CASSGGSIRGLGANYGYTF.

This chain joins TRBV12-3 or TRBV12-4 and TRBJ1-6; D is ambiguous. V shed 6 bases and J shed 8 bases, with 11 bases lying between them. The CDR3 has 13 residues. CDR3 in amino acids: CASSPKVDSPLHF. The CDR3 coding sequence is TGTGCCAGCAGCCCAAAAGTGGATTCACCCCTCCACTTT.

The rearrangement links TRBV27 to TRBJ1-4; possible D gene TRBD1, 6 bases. The CDR3 is 14 residues long. The germline V and J ends were trimmed by 8 bases and 10 bases, with 20 bases remaining between them. Germline V gives CDR1 MNHEY, CDR2 SMNVEV (reference sequence). In nucleotides, the CDR3 is TGTGCCAGCTCCACATGGGGAAGGGGGGGAAAACTGTTTTTT. Translated, it gives CASSTWGRGGKLFF.

The chain employs TRBV11-3 and TRBJ2-7; D is unresolved. Germline CDR1 SGHNT, CDR2 YENEEA. The V gene lost 1 base and the J gene lost 5 bases, with 9 bases spanning the gap. The CDR3 sequence is 13 residues long. CDR3 coding DNA: TGTGCCAGCAGCTTAGGGGGTCCCGACGAGCAGTACTTC. Protein: CASSLGGPDEQYF.

The DNA of the CDR3 is TGCGCCAGCAGCTTGGTGTCTGGGGGACAGGGGGCTGGTGGCTACACCTTC. This sequence encodes CASSLVSGGQGAGGYTF. The chain joins TRBV5-1 to TRBJ1-2; TRBD1 matches 12 bases. The germline V gene encodes CDR1 SGHRS and CDR2 YFSETQ. Trimming removed 0 bases from V and 7 bases from J; junction bases left unmatched: 10. The CDR3 sequence is 17 residues long.

The CDR3 DNA sequence: TGTGCCAGCAGCTTATCAGGGTACGCTGAAGCTTTCTTT. As protein: CASSLSGYAEAFF. The V and J genes are TRBV7-9 and TRBJ1-1; D is possibly TRBD1 (5 bases). The V end was cut by 2 bases, the J end by 6 bases, with 10 bases between. The CDR3 sequence is 13 residues long. Germline assignment: CDR1 SEHNR and CDR2 FQNEAQ (reference sequence).

This chain links TRBV5-5 with TRBJ1-1; D gene ambiguous. V dropped 0 bases and J dropped 5 bases, with 11 bases sitting between them. The V gene's germline CDR1 is SGHKS and CDR2 YYEKEE (reference sequence). The CDR3 spans 14 residues. The CDR3 DNA reads TGTGCCAGCAGCTTGGCGGGAGGTGGGACTGAAGCTTTCTTT. This sequence encodes CASSLAGGGTEAFF.

The chain carries TRBV6-5 and TRBJ1-4, with D uncertain. This CDR3 is 13 amino acids long. With 7 bases removed from V and 3 bases from J, the gap between germline ends came to 9 bases. Germline assignment: CDR1 MNHEY and CDR2 SVGAGI. The CDR3 region has the DNA TGTGCCAGCACTGGGGTAGCTAATGAAAAACTGTTTTTT. Amino acids: CASTGVANEKLFF.

The rearrangement uses TRBV18 and TRBJ1-6; D not resolved. The V and J ends lost 5 bases and 7 bases respectively, with 15 bases between them. CDR1 KGHSH and CDR2 LQKENI come from the germline V gene. The CDR3 is made up of 15 amino acids. The DNA for the CDR3 is TGTGCCAGCTCATCCTCGGGATTAGGGAATTCACCCCTCCACTTT. Amino acids: CASSSSGLGNSPLHF. Combining the CDR3 with reference TRBV18 and TRBJ1-6 gives the whole variable domain NAGVMQNPRHLVRRRGQEARLRCSPMKGHSHVYWYRQLPEEGLKFMVYLQKENIIDESGMPKERFSAEFPKEGPSILRIQQVVRGDSAAYFCASSSSGLGNSPLHFGNGTRLTVT.

The chain is built from TRBV18 and TRBJ2-1, with 14 bases matching TRBD2. Germline-derived CDR1 and CDR2 are KGHSH and LQKENI. The CDR3 sequence is 17 residues long. Unmatched junction bases numbered 7, after V lost 3 bases and J lost 6 bases. CDR3 amino acids: CASSPGLAGVGANEQFF. Here the CDR3 DNA reads TGTGCCAGCTCACCGGGACTAGCGGGAGTTGGCGCCAATGAGCAGTTCTTC.